This TCR beta chain was captured in a study of blood T cell repertoires in COVID-19. Patients at the Seattle site were enrolled during active infection and followed longitudinally. The V gene's germline CDR1 is LNHDA and CDR2 SQIVND (reference sequence). The CDR3 runs to 14 residues. Trimming at V came to 3 bases and at J to 6 bases, leaving 5 bases not matched to a gene. As originally analysed: Cell counts per sample came from amplifying reference gene primers. Method: immunoSEQ multiplex PCR; TCRdb's copy keeps in-frame clones and lacks some. V, J and clone size are taken as reported in that table, and D and trimming were inferred from the DNA itself. The sample lists 200,000 to 250,000 clones, roughly 86% seen once, with approximately 6% in the top ten.

The chain combines TRBV19 with TRBJ1-5; 7 bases map to TRBD1. The sequenced sample was peripheral blood. This TCR was recovered from a woman of 80 years or more with COVID-19, enrolled during active disease. In DNA, the CDR3 is TGTGCCAGTAGTATTGGACAGGTGGGTCAGCCCCAGCATTTT. It specifies CASSIGQVGQPQHF.